This TCR beta chain was recorded in a study of blood T cell repertoires in COVID-19. Study in general: The analysed material was cDNA or gDNA that came from T cells, B-cell-depleted T cells, or PBMCs.

Authors' analysis steps: How many nucleated cells were present was estimated from reference gene primer amplification. Sequenced by immunoSEQ multiplex PCR; TCRdb stores in-frame clones only, minus some. D and trimming were read from the DNA, whereas the V and J calls and clone size are those reported in that table. The repertoire holds 200,000 to 250,000 clones, with 84% as singletons. The V segment lost 4 bases and the J segment 2 bases; nucleotides outside the gene matches: 3. The CDR3 spans 14 residues. Germline V CDR1 and CDR2: SGHRS, YFSETQ. The clonotype comes from a woman older than 75 with active or convalescent COVID-19. Sequenced material: peripheral blood. The chain combines TRBV5-1 with TRBJ1-5; 7 positions match TRBD1. As DNA, the CDR3 is TGCGCCAGCAGCACAGGGGACGGCAATCAGCCCCAGCATTTT. Amino acid sequence: CASSTGDGNQPQHF.